The subject of this entry is one T cell receptor (beta chain). Its target is not known. Compared with germline, one end of the junction differs, possibly owing to a read error. A J-beta primer mix and a sample-barcoded 5' primer were used in a second PCR of roughly 6 to 12 cycles. Template switching added a 12-random-nucleotide identifier to every cDNA molecule. TCRdb re-called the 5' RACE reads through MiXCR, storing one row per CDR3 protein. The profile shows about 1.5 million distinct CDR3 sequences, 35% to 45% of them singletons. This entry is derived from a study of blood T cells in healthy people across ages. This CDR3 is 14 amino acids long. Regarding the study as a whole: Roughly linearly, TCR beta diversity per million T cells fell as age increased.

The rearrangement uses TRBV12-3 or TRBV12-4 and TRBJ2-1, with D tentatively TRBD2 (6 bases). This sequence was found in a woman younger than 30 in good health. Sequenced input: blood. The CDR3, as DNA: TGTACCAGCAGTTTGGCGGGGATTGGCAATGAGCAGTTCTTC. Its protein product is CTSSLAGIGNEQFF.